Following are 9 T cell receptor beta chains from one sample sequenced in a study of beta chain features in type 1 diabetes. cDNA synthesis used the whole RNA isolate, giving expressed TCRB sequences. Sequencing was performed with immunoSEQ multiplex PCR; in TCRdb, only in-frame clones are kept and a portion is missing. The data contain some 500,000 clones, over 10% of them singletons. The sample was naive CD4+ T cells from blood. These receptors were collected from a woman under 30 in good health.

Only a few counts were recorded for this clone. The chain is built from TRBV7-9 and TRBJ2-3; 7 positions match TRBD1. V shed 3 bases, J shed 0 bases, and the junction held 12 bases outside the gene matches. Germline assignment: CDR1 SEHNR and CDR2 FQNEAQ (reference sequence). The CDR3 has 18 residues. The DNA for the CDR3 is TGTGCCAGCAGCTTCATTTTCGGGACAGCCTATAGCACAGATACGCAGTATTTT. It yields the protein CASSFIFGTAYSTDTQYF.

The chain is built from TRBV11-2 and TRBJ2-3, with D tentatively TRBD2 (6 bases). Germline lookup yields CDR1 SGHAT and CDR2 FQNNGV. The CDR3 spans 12 residues. The V gene lost 5 bases and the J gene lost 7 bases, with 10 bases spanning the gap. The CDR3 DNA reads as TGTGCCAGCAGCGCCGGGGGATATACGCAGTATTTT. Translation gives CASSAGGYTQYF.

This clone has just a few counts. The chain is built from TRBV5-1 and TRBJ2-7, with D tentatively TRBD1 or TRBD2 (5 bases each). Germline assignment: CDR1 SGHRS and CDR2 YFSETQ. Trimming took off 0 bases at V and 0 bases at J, with 13 bases between the two ends. This CDR3 contains 16 residues. CDR3 sequence: CASSLGQPGTSYEQYV. The CDR3 coding sequence is TGCGCCAGCAGCTTGGGACAGCCGGGAACCTCCTACGAGCAGTACGTC.

This sequence joins TRBV10-3 and TRBJ1-1; D is undetermined. V was pared by 5 bases and J by 1 base, with 8 bases between. The CDR3 runs 13 residues. Germline V gives CDR1 ENHRY, CDR2 SYGVKD. CDR3 nucleotides: TGTGCCATCAGTCCCATAGGGAACACTGAAGCTTTCTTT. The encoded protein is CAISPIGNTEAFF.

The chain uses TRBV7-9 and TRBJ2-5, with D possibly matching TRBD2 (6 bases). Trimming took 3 bases from V and 3 from J, leaving 17 bases between them. The CDR3 is 16 residues long. Germline V lookup: CDR1 SEHNR, CDR2 FQNEAQ (reference sequence). CDR3 sequence: CASSFSGSRDKETQYF. The CDR3 DNA is TGTGCCAGCAGCTTTTCGGGATCGCGGGATAAAGAGACCCAGTACTTC.

This clone has just a few counts. V and J are TRBV5-1 and TRBJ2-5; D is unclear. The CDR3 is made up of 15 amino acids. V lost 0 bases to trimming and J lost 3 bases, with 12 bases between them. Germline assignment: CDR1 SGHRS and CDR2 YFSETQ. This CDR3 reads CASSLGQFSEETQYF. The CDR3 DNA is TGCGCCAGCAGCTTGGGCCAATTCTCCGAAGAGACCCAGTACTTC. Variable domain in full (rest from reference TRBV5-1 and TRBJ2-5): KAGVTQTPRYLIKTRGQQVTLSCSPISGHRSVSWYQQTPGQGLQFLFEYFSETQRNKGNFPGRFSGRQFSNSRSEMNVSTLELGDSALYLCASSLGQFSEETQYFGPGTRLLVL.

This clone was found a few times. V gene TRBV7-6 combines with J gene TRBJ2-3; D call uncertain. This CDR3 spans 12 amino acids. Trimming took 6 bases from V and 4 from J, leaving 8 bases between them. Per germline, CDR1 SGHVS and CDR2 FNYEAQ. CDR3 in amino acids: CASSRLADTQYF. CDR3 nucleotides: TGTGCCAGCAGTCGCCTAGCAGATACGCAGTATTTT.

The chain carries TRBV15 and TRBJ2-3; 8 bases align to TRBD2. This CDR3 has 16 residues. J was trimmed by 3 bases and V by 1 base; bases with no gene match: 6. Germline V CDR1 and CDR2: LNHNV, YYDKDF (reference sequence). The CDR3 spells CATSRGKAGETDTQYF. The DNA for the CDR3 is TGTGCCACCAGCAGAGGGAAAGCGGGGGAAACAGATACGCAGTATTTT.

This clone has more than one count but fewer than ten. The chain recombines TRBV7-9 with TRBJ2-1; D is uncertain. Germline V gives CDR1 SEHNR, CDR2 FQNEAQ (reference sequence). V lost 2 bases, J lost 7 bases, and 9 bases lay in between. The CDR3 spans 13 residues. CDR3 nucleotides: TGTGCCAGCAGCTTATCCCGGGCAAATGAGCAGTTCTTC. Amino acids: CASSLSRANEQFF.